This section outlines one TCR beta chain sequence together with its context. Authors' analysis steps: Reference gene primer amplification gave estimated nucleated cell counts. Sequencing was performed with immunoSEQ multiplex PCR; in TCRdb, only in-frame clones are kept and a portion is missing. V and J calls and clone size are copied from that table; D and trimming were computed from the DNA. Of about 89,000 clones detected, about 80% appear once; the ten largest clones hold roughly 10%. J lost 4 bases, V lost 3 bases, and 11 bases had no gene match. Per the germline V gene, CDR1 is SEHNR and CDR2 is FQNEAQ (reference sequence). The CDR3 runs to 18 residues. This specimen comes from a study of blood T cell repertoires in COVID-19. Study context: The cDNA or gDNA used as material had been derived from T cells, B-cell-depleted T cells, or PBMCs.

This clonotype originated in a man in his 70s with acute or convalescent COVID-19. The genes are TRBV7-9 and TRBJ2-3; 12 positions agree with TRBD2. The material sequenced was peripheral blood. The CDR3 loop reads CASSLALAGGSAADTQYF. The CDR3 DNA reads TGTGCCAGCAGCTTGGCTCTAGCGGGAGGGTCGGCGGCAGATACGCAGTATTTT.